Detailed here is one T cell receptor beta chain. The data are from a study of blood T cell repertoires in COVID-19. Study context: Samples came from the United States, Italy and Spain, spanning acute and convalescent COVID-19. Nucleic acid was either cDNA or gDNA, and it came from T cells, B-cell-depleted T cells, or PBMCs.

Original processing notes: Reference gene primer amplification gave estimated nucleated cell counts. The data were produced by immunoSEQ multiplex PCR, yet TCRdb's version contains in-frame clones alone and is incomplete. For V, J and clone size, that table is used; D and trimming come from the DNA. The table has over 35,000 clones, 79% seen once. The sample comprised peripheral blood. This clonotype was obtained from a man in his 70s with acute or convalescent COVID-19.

CDR3 sequence reads: CATSKNRGQYEQYF. The CDR3 nucleotides read TGTGCCACCAGCAAGAACAGGGGGCAATACGAGCAGTACTTC. This chain uses TRBV15 with TRBJ2-7; 9 nucleotides align to TRBD1. From germline, CDR1 is LNHNV and CDR2 YYDKDF (reference sequence). CDR3 length equals 14 residues. V gave up 4 bases and J gave up 4 bases; unmatched junction bases: 5.